This T cell receptor beta chain was observed in a study of shared clonotypes between healthy human individuals. Study observations and caveats: Clonotypes shared by all four donors outscored non-shared clonotypes in generation probability. With four donors compared, around 5% of naive CD4 clonotypes were shared.

In this sample, this clone turned up a few times. Its target is not known. Clones were read by immunoSEQ multiplex PCR, and TCRdb kept only the in-frame ones, dropping some. The table shows some 660,000 clones, with roughly 72% occurring only once. This CDR3 has 14 amino acids. The germline V gene encodes CDR1 MDHEN and CDR2 SYDVKM. V lost 7 bases to trimming and J lost 3 bases, with 16 bases between them. Source material: memory CD4+ T cells sorted from blood. Specified subset: CD45RA-negative fraction. The J gene is TRBJ2-7, the V gene TRBV28, with D perhaps TRBD1 (5 bases). The TCR comes from a young woman in good health. This CDR3 is CASTPRPGYYEQYF. DNA for the CDR3: TGTGCCAGCACCCCGAGACCAGGGTACTACGAGCAGTACTTC.